The 5 T cell receptor beta chains listed next were all sequenced from one sample in a study of T cells in Graves' hyperthyroidism and ophthalmopathy. The TCR beta CDR3 regions underwent amplification using RNA transcripts as the source. The HTBI primer set served for first-round RT-PCR of the TCR CDR3. TCRdb re-called the multiplex PCR reads through MiXCR, storing one row per CDR3 protein. The data show about 520,000 distinct CDR3 sequences, roughly 24% seen once. The sequenced sample was blood. The source of these receptors is a woman in her twenties or thirties with Graves' ophthalmopathy.

The rearrangement joins TRBV27 to TRBJ1-1; 8 bases fit TRBD1. Germline-derived CDR1 and CDR2 are MNHEY and SMNVEV (reference sequence). Losses at the gene ends were 6 bases for V and 2 bases for J; bases not matched to a gene: 5. This CDR3 has 14 amino acids. CDR3 in DNA: TGTGCCAGCAGACGGACAGGGCCTAACACTGAAGCTTTCTTT. Residues: CASRRTGPNTEAFF.

This clonotype was counted ten times or more. This chain joins TRBV6-6 and TRBJ2-7; D may be TRBD2 (5 bases). This CDR3 has 13 amino acids. Germline CDR1 reads MNHNY; CDR2 reads SVGAGI (reference sequence). V lost 3 bases and J 2 bases, leaving 8 bases between the germline ends. The CDR3 DNA follows: TGTGCCAGCAGTTATAGCGTTACCTACGAGCAGTACTTC. This codes for CASSYSVTYEQYF.

This chain connects TRBV29-1 to TRBJ2-5; TRBD2 matches at 8 bases. The CDR3 contains 13 residues. The J segment lost 5 bases and the V segment lost 6 bases, leaving 8 bases of the junction unmatched. The germline gives CDR1 SQVTM, CDR2 ANQGSEA. For the CDR3, the DNA is TGCAGCGTCGGGGGGGGGGGCCTTGAGACCCAGTACTTC. This translates into CSVGGGGLETQYF.

The chain recombines TRBV5-1 with TRBJ2-7; 7 bases agree with TRBD2. Germline-derived CDR1 and CDR2 are SGHRS and YFSETQ. CDR3 length: 14 amino acids. V was clipped by 4 bases and J by 3 bases; unmatched bases: 7. The CDR3 region is CASSVTSRDYEQYF. For the CDR3, the DNA is TGCGCCAGCAGCGTGACTAGCCGTGACTACGAGCAGTACTTC.

This clonotype was detected only a few times. The chain employs TRBV11-1 and TRBJ1-1, with D unresolved. V gave up 5 bases and J gave up 0 bases, with 19 bases separating them. Germline V gives CDR1 SGHAT, CDR2 FQDESV (reference sequence). The CDR3 runs to 17 residues. The CDR3 here is CASSPEAGNKMNTEAFF. The CDR3 DNA sequence: TGTGCCAGCAGCCCAGAGGCGGGAAATAAAATGAACACTGAAGCTTTCTTT. Combining the CDR3 with reference TRBV11-1 and TRBJ1-1 gives the whole variable domain EAEVAQSPRYKITEKSQAVAFWCDPISGHATLYWYRQILGQGPELLVQFQDESVVDDSQLPKDRFSAERLKGVDSTLKIQPAELGDSAMYLCASSPEAGNKMNTEAFFGQGTRLTVV.